This paragraph covers one T cell receptor (beta chain) sequence. At one boundary the junction diverges from the germline segment, which might be a read error. In TCRdb, the 5' RACE reads were re-called with MiXCR into one record per CDR3 protein. This sample has some 5,600 distinct CDR3 sequences, with approximately 59% found just once. What was sequenced was naive CD4+ T cells sorted from blood. The subset was: naive CD4+ T cells, CD4+CD45RA+CD25-. This clonotype was sampled from a female donor with breast cancer.

The CDR3 region is CASGTNNEQFF. As DNA, the CDR3 is TGTGCCAGCGGGACGAACAACGAGCAGTTCTTC. The rearrangement uses TRBV6-6 and TRBJ2-1, with D perhaps matching TRBD1 or TRBD2 (5 bases each). The germline V gene has CDR1 MNHNY and CDR2 SVGAGI (reference sequence). This CDR3 has 11 amino acids.